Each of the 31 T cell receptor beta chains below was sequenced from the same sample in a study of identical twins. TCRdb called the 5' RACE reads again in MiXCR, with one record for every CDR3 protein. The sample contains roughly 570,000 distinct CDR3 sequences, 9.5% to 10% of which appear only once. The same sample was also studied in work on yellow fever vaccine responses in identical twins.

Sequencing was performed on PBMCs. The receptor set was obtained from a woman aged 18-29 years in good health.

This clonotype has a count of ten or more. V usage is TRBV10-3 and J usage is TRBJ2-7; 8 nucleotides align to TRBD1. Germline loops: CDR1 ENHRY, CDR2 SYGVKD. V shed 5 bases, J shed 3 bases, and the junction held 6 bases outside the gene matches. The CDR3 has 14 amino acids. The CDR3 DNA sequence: TGTGCCATCAGTCCGACAGGGGAGGTCTACGAGCAGTACTTC. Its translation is CAISPTGEVYEQYF.

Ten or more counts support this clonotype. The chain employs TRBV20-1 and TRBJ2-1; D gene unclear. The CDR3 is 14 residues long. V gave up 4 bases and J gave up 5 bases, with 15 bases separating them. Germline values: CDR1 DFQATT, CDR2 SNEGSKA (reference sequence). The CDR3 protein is CSAMTSLRDNEQFF. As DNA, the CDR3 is TGCAGTGCTATGACATCCCTAAGGGACAATGAGCAGTTCTTC.

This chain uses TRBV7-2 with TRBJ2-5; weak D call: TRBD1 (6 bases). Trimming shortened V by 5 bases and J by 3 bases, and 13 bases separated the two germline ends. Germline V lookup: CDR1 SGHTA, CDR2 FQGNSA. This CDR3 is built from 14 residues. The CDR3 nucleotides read TGTGCCAGCAGCCCGCAGGGGATTAAAGAGACCCAGTACTTC. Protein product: CASSPQGIKETQYF.

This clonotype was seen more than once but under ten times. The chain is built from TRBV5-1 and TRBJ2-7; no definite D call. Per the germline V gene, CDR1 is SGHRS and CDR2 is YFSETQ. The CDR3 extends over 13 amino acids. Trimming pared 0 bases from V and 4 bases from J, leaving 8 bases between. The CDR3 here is CASSLEVEYEQYF. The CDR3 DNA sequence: TGCGCCAGCAGCTTGGAGGTGGAGTACGAGCAGTACTTC.

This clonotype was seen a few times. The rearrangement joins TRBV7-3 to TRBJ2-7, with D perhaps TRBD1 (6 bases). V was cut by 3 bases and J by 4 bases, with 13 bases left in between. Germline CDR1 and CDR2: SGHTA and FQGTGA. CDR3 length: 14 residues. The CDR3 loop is CASSFYGQGYEQYF. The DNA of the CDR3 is TGTGCCAGCAGCTTTTATGGGCAGGGGTACGAGCAGTACTTC.

The CDR3 protein is CASSSSTGRNEQFF. The DNA of the CDR3 is TGTGCCAGCAGCTCGTCGACAGGGCGCAATGAGCAGTTCTTC. The V and J genes are TRBV11-2 and TRBJ2-1, with 7 bases aligning to TRBD1. V shed 4 bases, J shed 6 bases, and the junction held 6 bases outside the gene matches. The CDR3 consists of 14 residues. Germline V gene data show CDR1 as SGHAT and CDR2 as FQNNGV.

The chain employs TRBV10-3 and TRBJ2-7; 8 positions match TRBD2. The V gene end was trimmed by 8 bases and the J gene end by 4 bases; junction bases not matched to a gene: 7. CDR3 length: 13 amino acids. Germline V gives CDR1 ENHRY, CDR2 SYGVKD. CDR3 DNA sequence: TGTGCCATCTCGGGAGGGGTCCCGTACGAGCAGTACTTC. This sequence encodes CAISGGVPYEQYF.

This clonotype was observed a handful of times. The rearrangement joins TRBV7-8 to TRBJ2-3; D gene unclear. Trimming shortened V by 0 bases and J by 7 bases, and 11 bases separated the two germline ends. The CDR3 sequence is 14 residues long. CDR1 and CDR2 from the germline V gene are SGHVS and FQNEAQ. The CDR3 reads CASSLAPLGNTQYF. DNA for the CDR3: TGTGCCAGCAGCTTAGCGCCCCTGGGAAATACGCAGTATTTT.

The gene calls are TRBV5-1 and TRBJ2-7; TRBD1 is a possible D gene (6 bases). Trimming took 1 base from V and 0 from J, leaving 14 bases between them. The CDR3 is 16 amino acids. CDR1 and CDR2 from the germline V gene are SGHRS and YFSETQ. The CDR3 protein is CASSLSPGVNSYEQYF. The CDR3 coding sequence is TGCGCCAGCAGCTTGTCCCCAGGGGTCAACTCCTACGAGCAGTACTTC.

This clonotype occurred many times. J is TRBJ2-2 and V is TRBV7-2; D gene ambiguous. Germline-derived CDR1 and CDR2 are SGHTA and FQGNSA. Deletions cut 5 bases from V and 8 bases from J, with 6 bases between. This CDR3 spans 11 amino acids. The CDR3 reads CASSPGGELFF. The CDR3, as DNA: TGTGCCAGCAGCCCCGGGGGGGAGCTGTTTTTT.

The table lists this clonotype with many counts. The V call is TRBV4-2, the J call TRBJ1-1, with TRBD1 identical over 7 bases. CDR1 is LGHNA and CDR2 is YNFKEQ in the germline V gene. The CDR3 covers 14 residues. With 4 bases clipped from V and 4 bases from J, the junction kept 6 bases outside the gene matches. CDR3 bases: TGTGCCAGCAGCCCCACAGGGGAGGGCACTGAAGCTTTCTTT. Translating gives CASSPTGEGTEAFF.

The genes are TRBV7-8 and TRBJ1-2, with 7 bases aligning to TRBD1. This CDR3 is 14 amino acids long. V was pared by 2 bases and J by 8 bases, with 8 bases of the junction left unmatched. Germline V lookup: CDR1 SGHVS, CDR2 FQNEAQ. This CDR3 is CASSLNTGTEGYTF. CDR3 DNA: TGTGCCAGCAGCTTAAATACTGGGACAGAAGGCTACACCTTC.

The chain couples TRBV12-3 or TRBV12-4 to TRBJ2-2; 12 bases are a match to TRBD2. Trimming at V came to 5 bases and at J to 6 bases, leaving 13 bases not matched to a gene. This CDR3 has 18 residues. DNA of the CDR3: TGTGCCAGCAGTATCGGACTAGCGGGGATATCGTTCGCCGGGGAGCTGTTTTTT. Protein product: CASSIGLAGISFAGELFF.

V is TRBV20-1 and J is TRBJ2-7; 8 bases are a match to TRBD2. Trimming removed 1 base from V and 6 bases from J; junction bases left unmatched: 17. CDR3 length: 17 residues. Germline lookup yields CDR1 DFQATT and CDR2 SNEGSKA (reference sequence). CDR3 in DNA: TGCAGTGCTAGAGTTATCGCCGGGCGGGAGGTGAGGGGCGAGCAGTACTTC. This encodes CSARVIAGREVRGEQYF.

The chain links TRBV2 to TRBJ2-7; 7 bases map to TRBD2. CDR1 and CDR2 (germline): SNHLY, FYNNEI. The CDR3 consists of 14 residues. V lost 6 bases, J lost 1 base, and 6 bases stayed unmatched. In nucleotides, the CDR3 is TGTGCCAGCAGGTACCGGGGAGGGTCCTACGAGCAGTACTTC. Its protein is CASRYRGGSYEQYF.

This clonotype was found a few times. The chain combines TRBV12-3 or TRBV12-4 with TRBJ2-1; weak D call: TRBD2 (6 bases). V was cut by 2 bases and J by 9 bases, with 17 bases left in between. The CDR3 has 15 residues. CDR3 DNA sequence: TGTGCCAGCAGTTTACTCGGCGGCCTAGCGATTGAGCAGTTCTTC. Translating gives CASSLLGGLAIEQFF.

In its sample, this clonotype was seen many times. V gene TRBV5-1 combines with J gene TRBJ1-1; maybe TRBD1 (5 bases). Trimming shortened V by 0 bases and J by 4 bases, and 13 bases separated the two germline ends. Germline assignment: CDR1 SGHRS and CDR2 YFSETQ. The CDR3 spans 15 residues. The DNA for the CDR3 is TGCGCCAGCAGCTTGGCGATGACCCAGGGCACTGAAGCTTTCTTT. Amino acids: CASSLAMTQGTEAFF.

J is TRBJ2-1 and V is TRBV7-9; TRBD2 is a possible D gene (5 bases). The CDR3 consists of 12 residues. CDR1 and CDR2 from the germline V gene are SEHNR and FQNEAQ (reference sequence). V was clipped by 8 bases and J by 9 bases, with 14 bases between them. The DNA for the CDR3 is TGTGCCAGCGCAAAAGCGGTGGGTGAGCAGTTCTTC. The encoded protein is CASAKAVGEQFF.

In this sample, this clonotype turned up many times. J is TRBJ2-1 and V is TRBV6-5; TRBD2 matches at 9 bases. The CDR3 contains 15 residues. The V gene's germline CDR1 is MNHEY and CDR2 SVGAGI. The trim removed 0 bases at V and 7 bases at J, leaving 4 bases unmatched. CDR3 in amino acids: CASSYSAGGPNEQFF. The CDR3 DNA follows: TGTGCCAGCAGTTACTCGGCGGGGGGGCCGAATGAGCAGTTCTTC.

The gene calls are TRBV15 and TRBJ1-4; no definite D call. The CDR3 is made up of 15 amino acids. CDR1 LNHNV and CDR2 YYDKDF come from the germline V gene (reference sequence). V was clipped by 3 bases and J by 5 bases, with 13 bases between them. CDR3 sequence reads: CATSRPPWANEKLFF. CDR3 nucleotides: TGTGCCACCAGCAGGCCTCCTTGGGCAAATGAAAAACTGTTTTTT.

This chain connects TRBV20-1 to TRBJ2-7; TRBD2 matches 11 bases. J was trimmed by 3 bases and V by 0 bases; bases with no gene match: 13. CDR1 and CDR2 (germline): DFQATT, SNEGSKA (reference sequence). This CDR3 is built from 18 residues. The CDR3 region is CSARDINMGTSGYYEQYF. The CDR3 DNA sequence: TGCAGTGCTAGAGACATAAATATGGGGACTAGCGGTTACTACGAGCAGTACTTC.

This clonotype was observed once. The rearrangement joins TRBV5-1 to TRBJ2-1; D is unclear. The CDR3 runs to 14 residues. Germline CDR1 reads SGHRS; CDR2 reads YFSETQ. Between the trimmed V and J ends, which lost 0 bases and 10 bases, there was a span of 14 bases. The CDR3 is CASSLGPDYPEQFF. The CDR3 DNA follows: TGCGCCAGCAGCTTGGGACCCGATTACCCCGAGCAGTTCTTC.

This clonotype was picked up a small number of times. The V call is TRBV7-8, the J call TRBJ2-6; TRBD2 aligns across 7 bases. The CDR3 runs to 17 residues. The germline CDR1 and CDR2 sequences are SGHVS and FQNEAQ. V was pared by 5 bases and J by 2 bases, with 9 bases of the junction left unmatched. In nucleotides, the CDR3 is TGTGCCAGCAGCCCCCTGTTTGCGGGAGCTGGGGCCAACGTCCTGACTTTC. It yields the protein CASSPLFAGAGANVLTF. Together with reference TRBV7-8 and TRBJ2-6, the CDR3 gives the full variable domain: GAGVSQSPRYKVAKRGQDVALRCDPISGHVSLFWYQQALGQGPEFLTYFQNEAQLDKSGLPSDRFFAERPEGSVSTLKIQRTQQEDSAVYLCASSPLFAGAGANVLTFGAGSRLTVL.

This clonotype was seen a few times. The CDR3 nucleotides are TGTGCCAGCAGTTACTCGTCCGGGGGGGGCGTTTCACCCCTCCACTTT. It yields the protein CASSYSSGGGVSPLHF. The rearrangement links TRBV6-5 to TRBJ1-6; D possibly corresponds to TRBD1 (6 bases). CDR3 length: 16 residues. The ends were cut back, 0 bases at V and 9 bases at J, with 15 bases in the middle. Germline CDR1 and CDR2: MNHEY and SVGAGI.

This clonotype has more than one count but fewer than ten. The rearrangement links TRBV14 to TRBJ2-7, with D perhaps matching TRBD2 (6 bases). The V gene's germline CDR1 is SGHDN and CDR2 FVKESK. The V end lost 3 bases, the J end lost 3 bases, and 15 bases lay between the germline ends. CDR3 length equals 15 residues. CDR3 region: CASSHPQEGFYEQYF. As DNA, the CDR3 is TGTGCCAGCAGCCACCCTCAGGAGGGGTTCTACGAGCAGTACTTC. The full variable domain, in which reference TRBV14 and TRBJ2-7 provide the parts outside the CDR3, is EAGVTQFPSHSVIEKGQTVTLRCDPISGHDNLYWYRRVMGKEIKFLLHFVKESKQDESGMPNNRFLAERTGGTYSTLKVQPAELEDSGVYFCASSHPQEGFYEQYFGPGTRLTVT.

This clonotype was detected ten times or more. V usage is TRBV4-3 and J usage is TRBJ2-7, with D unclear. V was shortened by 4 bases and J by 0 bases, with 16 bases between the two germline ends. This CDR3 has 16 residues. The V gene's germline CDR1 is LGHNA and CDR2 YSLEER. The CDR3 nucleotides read TGCGCCAGCAGCCTGGGTTCGGCAGGAAGCTCCTACGAGCAGTACTTC. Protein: CASSLGSAGSSYEQYF.

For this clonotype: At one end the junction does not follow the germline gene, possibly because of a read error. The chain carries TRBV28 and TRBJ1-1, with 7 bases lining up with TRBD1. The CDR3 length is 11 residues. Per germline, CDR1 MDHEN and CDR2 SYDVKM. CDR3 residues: CASSFWDRPVF. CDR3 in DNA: TGTGCCAGCAGTTTTTGGGACAGACCGGTCTTT.

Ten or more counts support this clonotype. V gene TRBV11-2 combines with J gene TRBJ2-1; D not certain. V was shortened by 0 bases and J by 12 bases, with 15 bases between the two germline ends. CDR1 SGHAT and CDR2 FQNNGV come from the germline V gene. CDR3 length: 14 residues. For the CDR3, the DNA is TGTGCCAGCAGCTTAGAGGGTGTCAGCGAACGGCAGTTCTTC. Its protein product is CASSLEGVSERQFF.

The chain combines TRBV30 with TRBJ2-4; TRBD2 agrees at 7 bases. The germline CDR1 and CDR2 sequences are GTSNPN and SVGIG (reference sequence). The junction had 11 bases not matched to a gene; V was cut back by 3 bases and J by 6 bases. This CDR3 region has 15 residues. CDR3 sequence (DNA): TGTGCCTGGAGCCTTGTTAGGGGCGGGGGAAACATTCAGTACTTC. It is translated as CAWSLVRGGGNIQYF.

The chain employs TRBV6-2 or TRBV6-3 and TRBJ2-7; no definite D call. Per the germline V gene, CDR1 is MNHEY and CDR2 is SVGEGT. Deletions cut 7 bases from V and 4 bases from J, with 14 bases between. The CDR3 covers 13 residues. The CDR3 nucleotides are TGTGCCAGCACCTACTCGGGCGGTTACGAGCAGTACTTC. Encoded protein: CASTYSGGYEQYF.

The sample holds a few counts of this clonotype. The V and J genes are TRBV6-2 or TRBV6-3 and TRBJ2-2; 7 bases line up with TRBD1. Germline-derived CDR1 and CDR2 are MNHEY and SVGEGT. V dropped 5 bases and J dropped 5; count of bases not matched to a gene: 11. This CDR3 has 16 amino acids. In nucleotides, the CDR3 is TGTGCCAGCAGTACTGCACAGGGGTATCTAACCGGGGAGCTGTTTTTT. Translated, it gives CASSTAQGYLTGELFF.